Given below is one T cell receptor (beta chain) in context. RNA, once extracted, was reverse transcribed into cDNA for use as the sequencing template. Only in-frame clones appear in the TCRdb table, and some are missing; sequencing was by immunoSEQ multiplex PCR. This table has about 23,000 clones, 40% to 65% appearing once. This record belongs to a study of CD8+ T cells in alopecia areata. Starting from PBMCs, sorting isolated CD4+ and CD8+ T cells. The CDR3 has 17 residues. CDR1 is SNHLY, CDR2 FYNNEI, per germline. The V gene end was trimmed by 7 bases and the J gene end by 2 bases; junction bases not matched to a gene: 7.

This chain connects TRBV2 to TRBJ2-3; TRBD2 aligns across 15 bases. The receptor was derived from a human donor with alopecia areata. The sequenced material came from NKG2D-high CD8+ T cells sorted from blood. The CDR3: CASNTGTSGRPTDTQYF. The CDR3 coding sequence is TGTGCCAGCAATACCGGGACTAGCGGGAGGCCCACAGATACGCAGTATTTT.